This T cell receptor (beta chain) was retrieved from a study of radiation and T cells in renal cell carcinoma. Time point noted: blood 4 weeks post-SBRT, at nephrectomy. The treatment here: 15 Gy SBRT to primary tumor, nephrectomy 4 weeks later. Blood was sampled at baseline, 2 weeks and 4 weeks after SBRT. Clear cell pathology was present in this patient's renal cell carcinoma. TCRdb keeps only in-frame clones here, not all; method: immunoSEQ multiplex PCR. The table includes about 64,000 clones, 60% to 85% detected once. For this clone: No antigen is known for it.

Findings and caveats of the study: No pretreatment tumor biopsies were available for baseline clonotypes. From baseline, blood top tumor clonotypes peaked at 2 weeks post-radiation.

The sequence derives from a man aged 60 to 75 with renal cell carcinoma. The sample was blood, taken from a patient whose treatment included radiotherapy and nephrectomy.

As DNA, the CDR3 is TGTGCCAGCAGCCCCATTGGGGGCTCCGGGGAGCTGTTTTTT. Translated, it gives CASSPIGGSGELFF. The chain couples TRBV5-5 to TRBJ2-2, with D perhaps TRBD1 (6 bases). CDR1 and CDR2 (germline): SGHKS, YYEKEE (reference sequence). The CDR3 is made up of 14 amino acids. Between the trimmed V and J ends, which lost 4 bases and 6 bases, there was a span of 13 bases.